Listed below are T cell receptor beta chains from one sample, sequenced in a study of T cells after yellow fever vaccination. TCRdb itself ran the 5' RACE reads through MiXCR, one entry per CDR3 protein. The data show some 350,000 distinct CDR3 sequences, around 4.1% seen once. This specimen was PBMCs, taken 5 days after the yellow fever booster vaccination. These receptors came from a man in his late teens or twenties who received the YFV17D yellow fever vaccine. Each CDR3 is given with its conserved first and last residue. A D gene is named only where the DNA matches it firmly. For some rows the clone size is stated as once, few or many, or as a class when expanded; others skip it.

V	J	size	D	DNA	CDR3
TRBV7-9	TRBJ2-6	many	TRBD1	TGTGCCAGCAGAAGGACAGGGCAGGGGGCTGGGGCCAACGTCCTGACTTTC	CASRRTGQGAGANVLTF
TRBV5-6	TRBJ2-1	few	NA	TGTGCCAGCAGCTTGGACTCGGGTGAGCAGTTCTTC	CASSLDSGEQFF
TRBV29-1	TRBJ1-1	many	NA	TGCAGCGTAGACCCGTGGAACACTGAAGCTTTCTTT	CSVDPWNTEAFF
TRBV5-1	TRBJ2-3	NA	NA	TGCGCCAGCAGCGTCCGGGTCACAGATACGCAGTATTTT	CASSVRVTDTQYF
TRBV12-3/TRBV12-4	TRBJ1-1	NA	NA	TGTGCCAGCATACAGGGACCTGAAGCTTTCTTT	CASIQGPEAFF
TRBV4-1	TRBJ1-1	NA	NA	TGCGCCAGCAGCCAAGTAAAGGGATCCAACACTGAAGCTTTCTTT	CASSQVKGSNTEAFF
TRBV9	TRBJ2-2	few	NA	TGTGCCAGCAGCGTGGCCGTCAAAGCCACCGGGGAGCTGTTTTTT	CASSVAVKATGELFF
TRBV7-2	TRBJ1-2	few	TRBD1	TGTGCCAGCGTTCGGGACAGGGCGGACTATGGCTACACCTTC	CASVRDRADYGYTF
TRBV6-5	TRBJ2-1	few	NA	TGTGCCAGCAGTTACTCCTGGGATTATTACAATGAGCAGTTCTTC	CASSYSWDYYNEQFF
TRBV6-2/TRBV6-3	TRBJ1-5	NA	NA	TGTGCCAGCAGTCACCAGGGCTACCAGCCCCAGCATTTT	CASSHQGYQPQHF
TRBV5-1	TRBJ2-7	many	NA	TGCGCCAGCAGCTTGGATGGACAAAGCTCCTACGAGCAGTACTTC	CASSLDGQSSYEQYF
TRBV2	TRBJ2-4	NA	TRBD1	TGTGCCAGCGGTCGGGACAGCAAAAACATTCAGTACTTC	CASGRDSKNIQYF
TRBV6-5	TRBJ2-3	NA	TRBD2	TGTGCCAGCAGTAGCGGGGGGGTAATAGATACGCAGTATTTT	CASSSGGVIDTQYF
TRBV25-1	TRBJ1-5	NA	NA	TGTGCCAGCAGTGAGGGGAGTACCTTCAATCAGCCCCAGCATTTT	CASSEGSTFNQPQHF
TRBV7-9	TRBJ1-5	many	NA	TGTGCCAGCAGCACCGGGGGGGGAGGTCAGCCCCAGCATTTT	CASSTGGGGQPQHF
TRBV28	TRBJ2-5	many	TRBD1	TGTGCCAGCAGTGGGACAGGGCTCTCCGAAGAGACCCAGTACTTC	CASSGTGLSEETQYF
TRBV12-3/TRBV12-4	TRBJ1-1	few	NA	TGTGCCAGCAGTTTGACAGGTCCCCAAGCTTTCTTT	CASSLTGPQAFF
TRBV7-9	TRBJ2-6	many	TRBD2	TGTGCCAGCAGCTTAGCGGGACTAGCGGGGGGGCCTTGGGGCTCTGGGGCCAACGTCCTGACTTTC	CASSLAGLAGGPWGSGANVLTF
TRBV6-1	TRBJ2-1	NA	NA	TGTGCCAGCGGGAGGTGGGGTCCCTACAATGAGCAGTTCTTC	CASGRWGPYNEQFF
TRBV3-1	TRBJ1-2	few	NA	TGTGCCAGCAGCCAAGCGGCAGGGGCCGACGGCTACACCTTC	CASSQAAGADGYTF
TRBV7-9	TRBJ1-6	few	NA	TGTGCCAGCAGCCAAACCTCCCGGACAGACTCACCCCTCCACTTT	CASSQTSRTDSPLHF
TRBV6-5	TRBJ2-3	many	TRBD2	TGTGCCAGCAGTTCCCTTCCTACTAGCGGCTTAACAGATACGCAGTATTTT	CASSSLPTSGLTDTQYF
TRBV6-5	TRBJ2-1	NA	NA	TGTGCCAGCAGACAACGGGGCGGAGGCAATGAGTTCTTC	CASRQRGGGNEFF
TRBV4-3	TRBJ2-3	NA	TRBD2	TGCGCCAGCAGCCAAGCAAGCGGGATTTCAGATACGCAGTATTTT	CASSQASGISDTQYF
TRBV10-3	TRBJ2-1	many	TRBD1	TGTGCCATCAGGGGGGGACAGGGGATGGATGAGCAGTTCTTC	CAIRGGQGMDEQFF
TRBV6-5	TRBJ1-4	many	NA	TGTGCCAGCAGTTACCGGAACAATGAAAAACTGTTTTTT	CASSYRNNEKLFF
TRBV20-1	TRBJ2-3	many	TRBD2	TGCAGTGCTAGAGAATTAGCGGGGGCCCCCCCCACAGATACGCAGTATTTT	CSARELAGAPPTDTQYF
TRBV7-9	TRBJ2-7	many	TRBD1	TGTGCCAGCAGCTCCAGGGGGAGCTCCTACGAGCAGTACTTC	CASSSRGSSYEQYF
TRBV5-1	TRBJ1-2	few	NA	TGCGCCAGCAGCTTGTTATCCGGGGACACCTATGGCTACACCTTC	CASSLLSGDTYGYTF
TRBV9	TRBJ2-7	NA	TRBD1	TGTGCCAGAGACAGGGTGCGCGAGCAGTACTTC	CARDRVREQYF
TRBV15	TRBJ2-1	NA	NA	TGTGCCACCAGCGGGCAGGCCAACCGGGGCAATGAGCAGTTCTTC	CATSGQANRGNEQFF
TRBV5-1	TRBJ2-7	many	NA	TGCGCCAGCAGCTTGTCCCCAGGGCCCTACGAGCAGTACTTC	CASSLSPGPYEQYF
TRBV6-5	TRBJ2-7	few	NA	TGTGCCAGCAGTTACTCGTCCAGGGGCCCCTACGAGCAGTACTTC	CASSYSSRGPYEQYF
TRBV7-2	TRBJ2-3	many	NA	TGTGCCAGCAGCTTATTTGGCACAGATACGCAGTATTTT	CASSLFGTDTQYF
TRBV3-1	TRBJ1-4	many	TRBD1	TGTGCCAGCAGCCTACAGGGGGTACATGAAAAACTGTTTTTT	CASSLQGVHEKLFF